This T cell receptor (beta chain) was sequenced in a study of blood T cell repertoires in COVID-19. On the study more broadly: The origin of the acute and convalescent COVID-19 samples was the United States, Italy and Spain. T cells, B-cell-depleted T cells, or PBMCs provided the cDNA or gDNA that served as material.

Original methodology: Quantification of nucleated cells was approximated via reference gene primer amplification. The protocol was immunoSEQ multiplex PCR, while the TCRdb copy is restricted to in-frame clones and leaves out a portion. That table is the source of V, J and clone size, and D and trimming were worked out from the DNA. The sample has 200,000 to 250,000 clones; 70% to 90% are singletons. This sequence was found in a man aged 18 to 29 with active or convalescent COVID-19. The specimen was peripheral blood.

For the CDR3, the DNA is TGTGCCAGCAGTCGATCTGTCGTAGAGAACACTGAAGCTTTCTTT. Translating gives CASSRSVVENTEAFF. The J gene is TRBJ1-1, the V gene TRBV11-2; D is unclear. The germline CDR1 and CDR2 sequences are SGHAT and FQNNGV. The CDR3 contains 15 residues. The V end was cut by 6 bases, the J end by 1 base, with 15 bases between.